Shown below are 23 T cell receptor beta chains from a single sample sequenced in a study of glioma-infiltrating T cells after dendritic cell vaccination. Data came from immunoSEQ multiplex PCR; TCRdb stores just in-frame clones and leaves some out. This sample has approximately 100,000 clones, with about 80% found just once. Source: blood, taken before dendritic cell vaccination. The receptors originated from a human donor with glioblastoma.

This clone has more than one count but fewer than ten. The CDR3 DNA reads as TGTGCCATCAGTGAGGACTGGAGCAACACCGGGGAGCTGTTTTTT. Translation: CAISEDWSNTGELFF. This sequence joins TRBV10-3 and TRBJ2-2; D not resolved. The germline V gene encodes CDR1 ENHRY and CDR2 SYGVKD. CDR3 length: 15 residues. V dropped 2 bases and J dropped 2 bases, with 9 bases sitting between them.

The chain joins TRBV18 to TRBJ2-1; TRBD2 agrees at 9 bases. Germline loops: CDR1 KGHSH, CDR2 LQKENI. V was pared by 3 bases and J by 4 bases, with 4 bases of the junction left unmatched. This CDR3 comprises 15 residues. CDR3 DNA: TGTGCCAGCTCACCCGGGCTAGCGGGGTACAATGAGCAGTTCTTC. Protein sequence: CASSPGLAGYNEQFF.

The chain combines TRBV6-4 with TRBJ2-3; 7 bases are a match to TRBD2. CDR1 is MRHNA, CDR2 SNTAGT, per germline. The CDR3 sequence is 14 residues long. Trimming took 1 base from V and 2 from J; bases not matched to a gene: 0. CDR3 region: CASSDWDYTDTQYF. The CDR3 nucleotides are TGTGCCAGCAGTGACTGGGACTACACAGATACGCAGTATTTT.

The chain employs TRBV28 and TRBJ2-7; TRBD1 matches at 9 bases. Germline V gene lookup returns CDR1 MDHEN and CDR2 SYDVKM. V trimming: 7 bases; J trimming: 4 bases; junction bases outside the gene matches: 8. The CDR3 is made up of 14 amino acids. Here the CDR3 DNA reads TGTGCCAGCACCCCGGGACAGGGAAGGTACGAGCAGTACTTC. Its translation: CASTPGQGRYEQYF.

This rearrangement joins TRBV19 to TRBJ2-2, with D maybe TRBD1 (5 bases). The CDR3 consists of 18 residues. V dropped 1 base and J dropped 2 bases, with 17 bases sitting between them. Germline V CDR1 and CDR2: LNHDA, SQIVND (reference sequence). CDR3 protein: CASSIVGVGFFNTGELFF. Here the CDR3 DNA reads TGTGCCAGTAGTATAGTAGGGGTGGGTTTTTTTAACACCGGGGAGCTGTTTTTT.

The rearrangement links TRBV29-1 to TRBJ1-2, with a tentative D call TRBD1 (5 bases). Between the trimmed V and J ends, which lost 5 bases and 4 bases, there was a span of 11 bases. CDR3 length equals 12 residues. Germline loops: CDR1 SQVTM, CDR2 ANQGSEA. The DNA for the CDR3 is TGCAGCGTTCGTGGGGGGGTCTATGGCTACACCTTC. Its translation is CSVRGGVYGYTF.

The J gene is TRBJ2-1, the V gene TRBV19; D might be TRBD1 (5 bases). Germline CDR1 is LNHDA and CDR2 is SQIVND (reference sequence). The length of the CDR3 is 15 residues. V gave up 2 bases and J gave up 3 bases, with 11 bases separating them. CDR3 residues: CASSIMQGGYNEQFF. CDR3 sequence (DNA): TGTGCCAGTAGTATAATGCAGGGTGGCTACAATGAGCAGTTCTTC. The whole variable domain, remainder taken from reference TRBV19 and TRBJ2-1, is DGGITQSPKYLFRKEGQNVTLSCEQNLNHDAMYWYRQDPGQGLRLIYYSQIVNDFQKGDIAEGYSVSREKKESFPLTVTSAQKNPTAFYLCASSIMQGGYNEQFFGPGTRLTVL.

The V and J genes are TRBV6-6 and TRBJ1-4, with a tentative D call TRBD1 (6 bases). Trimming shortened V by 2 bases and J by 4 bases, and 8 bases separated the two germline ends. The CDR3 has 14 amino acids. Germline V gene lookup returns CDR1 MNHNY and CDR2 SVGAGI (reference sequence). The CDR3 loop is CASSYGRGNEKLFF. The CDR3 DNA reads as TGTGCCAGCAGTTACGGCAGGGGTAATGAAAAACTGTTTTTT.

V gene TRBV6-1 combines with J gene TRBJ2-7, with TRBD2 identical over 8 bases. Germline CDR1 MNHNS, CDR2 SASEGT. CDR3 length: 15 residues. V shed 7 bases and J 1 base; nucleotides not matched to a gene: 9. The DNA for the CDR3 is TGTGCCAGCACGTCGGGACTAGTGGGATCCTACGAGCAGTACTTC. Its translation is CASTSGLVGSYEQYF.

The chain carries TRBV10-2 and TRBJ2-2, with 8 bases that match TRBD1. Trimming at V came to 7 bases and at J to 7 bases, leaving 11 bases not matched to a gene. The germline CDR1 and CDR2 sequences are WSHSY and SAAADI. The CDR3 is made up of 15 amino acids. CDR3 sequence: CASIPGTGFGGELFF. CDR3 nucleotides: TGCGCCAGCATTCCCGGGACAGGTTTCGGCGGGGAGCTGTTTTTT.

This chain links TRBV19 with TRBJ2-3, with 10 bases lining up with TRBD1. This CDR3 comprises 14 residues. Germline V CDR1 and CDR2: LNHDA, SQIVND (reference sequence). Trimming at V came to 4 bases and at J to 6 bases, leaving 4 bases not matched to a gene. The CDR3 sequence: CASSNDRGRDTQYF. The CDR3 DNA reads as TGTGCCAGTAGTAATGACAGGGGGCGTGATACGCAGTATTTT.

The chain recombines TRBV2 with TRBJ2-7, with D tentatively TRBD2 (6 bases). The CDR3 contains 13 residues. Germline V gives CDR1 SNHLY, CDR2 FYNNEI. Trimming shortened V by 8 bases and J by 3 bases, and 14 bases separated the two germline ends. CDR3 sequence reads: CASSMDSGYEQYF. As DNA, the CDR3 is TGTGCCAGCTCCATGGATAGCGGCTACGAGCAGTACTTC.

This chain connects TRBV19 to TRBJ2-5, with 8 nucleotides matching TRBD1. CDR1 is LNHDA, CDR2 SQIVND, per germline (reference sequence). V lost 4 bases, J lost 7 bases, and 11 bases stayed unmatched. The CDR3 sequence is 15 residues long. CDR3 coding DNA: TGTGCCAGTAGTACCCGACAGGGGACCTCCGGGACCCAGTACTTC. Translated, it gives CASSTRQGTSGTQYF. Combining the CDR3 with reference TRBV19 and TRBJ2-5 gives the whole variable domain DGGITQSPKYLFRKEGQNVTLSCEQNLNHDAMYWYRQDPGQGLRLIYYSQIVNDFQKGDIAEGYSVSREKKESFPLTVTSAQKNPTAFYLCASSTRQGTSGTQYFGPGTRLLVL.

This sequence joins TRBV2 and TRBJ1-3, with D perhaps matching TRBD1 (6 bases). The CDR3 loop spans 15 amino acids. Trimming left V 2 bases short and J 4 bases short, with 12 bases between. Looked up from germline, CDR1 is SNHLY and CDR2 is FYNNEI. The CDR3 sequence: CASSEMGGAGNTIYF. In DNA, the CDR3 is TGTGCCAGCAGTGAAATGGGGGGGGCCGGAAACACCATATATTTT.

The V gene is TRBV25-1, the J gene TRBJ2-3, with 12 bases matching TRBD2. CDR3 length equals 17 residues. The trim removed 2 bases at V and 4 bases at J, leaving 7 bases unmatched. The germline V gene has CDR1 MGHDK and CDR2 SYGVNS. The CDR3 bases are TGTGCCAGCAGTGAACTTCGACTAGCGGGAGAATCAGATACGCAGTATTTT. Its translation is CASSELRLAGESDTQYF.

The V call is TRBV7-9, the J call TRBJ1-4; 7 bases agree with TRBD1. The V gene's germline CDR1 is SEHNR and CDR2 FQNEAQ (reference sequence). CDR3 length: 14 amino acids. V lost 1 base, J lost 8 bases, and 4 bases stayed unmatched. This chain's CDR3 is CASSLETGREKLFF. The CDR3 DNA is TGTGCCAGCAGCTTAGAGACAGGGAGGGAAAAACTGTTTTTT.

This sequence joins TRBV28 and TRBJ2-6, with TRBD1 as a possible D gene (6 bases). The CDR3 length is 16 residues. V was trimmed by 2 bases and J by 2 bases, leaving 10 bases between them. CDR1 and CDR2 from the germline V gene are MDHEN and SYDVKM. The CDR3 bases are TGTGCCAGCAGTTTAACAGGGCGGGCTGGGGCCAACGTCCTGACTTTC. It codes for CASSLTGRAGANVLTF.

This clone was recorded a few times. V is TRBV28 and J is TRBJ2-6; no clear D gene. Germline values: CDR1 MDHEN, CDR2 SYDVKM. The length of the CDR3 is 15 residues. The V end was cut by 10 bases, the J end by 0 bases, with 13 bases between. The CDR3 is CATSTVYSGANVLTF. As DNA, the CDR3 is TGTGCCACCTCGACTGTATACTCTGGGGCCAACGTCCTGACTTTC.

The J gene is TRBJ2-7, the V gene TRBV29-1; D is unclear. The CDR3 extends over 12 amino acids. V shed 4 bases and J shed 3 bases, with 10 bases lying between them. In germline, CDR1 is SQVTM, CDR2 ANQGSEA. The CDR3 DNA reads TGCAGCGTTGTACCTTACGGCTACGAGCAGTACTTC. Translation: CSVVPYGYEQYF.

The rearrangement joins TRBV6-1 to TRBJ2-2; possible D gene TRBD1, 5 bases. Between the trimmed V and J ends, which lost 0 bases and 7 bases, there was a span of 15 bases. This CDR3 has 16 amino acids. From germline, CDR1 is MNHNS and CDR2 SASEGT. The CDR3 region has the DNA TGTGCCAGCAGTGAAGCGCTGGGGCAGTTTGTCGGGGAGCTGTTTTTT. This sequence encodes CASSEALGQFVGELFF.

The CDR3 spells CASSQPRDSYEQYF. CDR3 DNA sequence: TGTGCCAGCAGCCAACCCCGGGACAGTTACGAGCAGTACTTC. The chain has TRBV4-2 and TRBJ2-7; 7 nucleotides agree with TRBD1. J gave up 4 bases and V 2 bases, and 5 bases lay outside the gene matches. Germline CDR1 reads LGHNA; CDR2 reads YNFKEQ. The CDR3 runs to 14 residues.

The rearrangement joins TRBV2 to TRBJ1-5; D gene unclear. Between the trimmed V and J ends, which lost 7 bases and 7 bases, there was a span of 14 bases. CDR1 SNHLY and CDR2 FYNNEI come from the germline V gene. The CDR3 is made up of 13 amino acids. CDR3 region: CASILLPGQPQHF. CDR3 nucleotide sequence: TGTGCCAGCATTCTCCTACCGGGACAGCCCCAGCATTTT. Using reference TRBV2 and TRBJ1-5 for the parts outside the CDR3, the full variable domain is EPEVTQTPSHQVTQMGQEVILRCVPISNHLYFYWYRQILGQKVEFLVSFYNNEISEKSEIFDDQFSVERPDGSNFTLKIRSTKLEDSAMYFCASILLPGQPQHFGDGTRLSIL.

The DNA of the CDR3 is TGTGCCAGCAGCTTAGAATTCGGTTCCAATGAGCAGTTCTTC. Amino acids: CASSLEFGSNEQFF. The chain combines TRBV11-2 with TRBJ2-1, with no clear D. In germline, CDR1 is SGHAT, CDR2 FQNNGV. V was cut by 0 bases and J by 6 bases, with 9 bases left in between. The CDR3 runs to 14 residues.